This T cell receptor beta chain was captured by sequencing in a study of blood T cell repertoires in COVID-19. Across the whole study: Spain, Italy and the United States supplied samples that represented acute and convalescent COVID-19.

In the authors' methods: Scientists estimated how many nucleated cells there were by amplifying reference gene primers. TCRdb's copy holds only in-frame clones and misses some; the assay was immunoSEQ multiplex PCR. V, J and clone size were drawn from that table, and D and trimming were deduced from the DNA. The data show 30,000 or so clones, roughly 91% seen once. This clone was found once. V lost 3 bases and J 6 bases, leaving 8 bases between the germline ends. In germline, CDR1 is SNHLY, CDR2 FYNNEI. The CDR3 is 12 residues long. The rearrangement uses TRBV2 and TRBJ1-1; weak D call: TRBD1 (6 bases). The sequence came from an older man with active or convalescent COVID-19. Sequenced material: peripheral blood. The CDR3 is CASSERTAEAFF. The CDR3 DNA reads as TGTGCCAGCAGTGAGCGGACAGCTGAAGCTTTCTTT.